These 12 T cell receptor beta chains were sequenced from one sample in a study of shared clonotypes between healthy human individuals. TCRdb's table, derived via immunoSEQ multiplex PCR, lists solely in-frame clones and lacks some. Here the sample spans 950,000 to 1,100,000 clones, roughly 75% being singletons. Sequenced material: memory CD4+ T cells sorted from blood. Subset defined: CD45RA-negative fraction. These TCRs come from a young man in good health.

This clone was recorded at least ten times. The chain uses TRBV6-1 and TRBJ2-7; 9 nucleotides match TRBD2. Looked up from germline, CDR1 is MNHNS and CDR2 is SASEGT. CDR3 length: 14 residues. With 4 bases clipped from V and 7 bases from J, the junction kept 8 bases outside the gene matches. In nucleotides, the CDR3 is TGTGCCAGCAGTGCCGGGACTAGCCTACGTGAGCAGTACTTC. Translated: CASSAGTSLREQYF.

The CDR3 sequence: CASSPGQGTDTQYF. CDR3 DNA sequence: TGTGCCAGTAGTCCGGGACAGGGTACAGATACGCAGTATTTT. The chain couples TRBV19 to TRBJ2-3, with 9 nucleotides matching TRBD1. The CDR3 sequence is 14 residues long. Germline values: CDR1 LNHDA, CDR2 SQIVND (reference sequence). The ends lost 5 bases at V and 3 bases at J; junction bases unmatched: 3.

The chain uses TRBV6-5 and TRBJ1-5, with a tentative D call TRBD1 (5 bases). Germline CDR1 and CDR2: MNHEY and SVGAGI. Trimming cost V 0 bases and J 6 bases, with 12 bases left between them. CDR3 length: 15 amino acids. CDR3 in amino acids: CASSYSTASSQPQHF. For the CDR3, the DNA is TGTGCCAGCAGTTACTCGACAGCTTCCAGTCAGCCCCAGCATTTT.

This clone has only one observation. The rearrangement uses TRBV29-1 and TRBJ1-2; D remains unclear. The germline CDR1 and CDR2 sequences are SQVTM and ANQGSEA. Deletions cut 5 bases from V and 8 bases from J, with 15 bases between. This CDR3 is built from 12 residues. CDR3 sequence: CSVFTYVRGYTF. The CDR3 nucleotides read TGCAGCGTTTTCACATACGTGAGGGGCTACACCTTC.

Points on this clone: Other nucleotide sequences in the sample specify the same CDR3. The chain employs TRBV5-1 and TRBJ2-1; 11 positions match TRBD2. The junction had 6 bases not matched to a gene; V was cut back by 4 bases and J by 0 bases. This CDR3 spans 17 amino acids. CDR1 and CDR2 (germline): SGHRS, YFSETQ. The CDR3 protein is CASSGLAGGSSYNEQFF. The DNA of the CDR3 is TGCGCCAGCAGCGGGCTAGCGGGAGGAAGCTCCTACAATGAGCAGTTCTTC.

The DNA of the CDR3 is TGTGCCAGCAGTTACCTGGTCGTGGACAGGGAGGCTGGCTACACCTTC. Protein product: CASSYLVVDREAGYTF. The rearrangement uses TRBV6-6 and TRBJ1-2, with 8 bases that match TRBD1. CDR1 is MNHNY and CDR2 is SVGAGI in the germline V gene (reference sequence). V shed 2 bases, J shed 7 bases, and the junction held 12 bases outside the gene matches. CDR3 length equals 16 residues.

The gene calls are TRBV19 and TRBJ1-2; TRBD1 aligns across 7 bases. CDR1 and CDR2 (germline): LNHDA, SQIVND (reference sequence). The trim removed 4 bases at V and 6 bases at J, leaving 11 bases unmatched. The CDR3 spans 15 residues. CDR3 residues: CASSKNRQGVDGYTF. CDR3 coding DNA: TGTGCCAGTAGTAAAAACCGACAGGGTGTTGATGGCTACACCTTC.

The chain is built from TRBV30 and TRBJ1-6, with D tentatively TRBD1 (6 bases). Germline V gives CDR1 GTSNPN, CDR2 SVGIG (reference sequence). CDR3 length: 17 amino acids. Trimming shortened V by 1 base and J by 0 bases, and 13 bases separated the two germline ends. CDR3 sequence (DNA): TGTGCCTGGAGTGGGCAAGGGGGAAGCTCCTATAATTCACCCCTCCACTTT. It codes for CAWSGQGGSSYNSPLHF.

The chain links TRBV2 to TRBJ1-5; the D is unclear. Germline V gene data show CDR1 as SNHLY and CDR2 as FYNNEI. This CDR3 comprises 13 residues. Trimming cost V 7 bases and J 2 bases, with 9 bases left between them. CDR3 DNA: TGTGCCAGCAAGGTGCAGGGCAATCAGCCCCAGCATTTT. Its translation: CASKVQGNQPQHF.

The sample holds one count of this clone. The same CDR3 can be traced to other DNA sequences in this sample. The J gene is TRBJ1-5, the V gene TRBV10-3; D remains ambiguous. This CDR3 is 14 amino acids long. Germline CDR1 reads ENHRY; CDR2 reads SYGVKD. The ends were cut back, 2 bases at V and 4 bases at J, with 9 bases in the middle. The CDR3, as DNA: TGTGCCATCAGTGAGGGTGGGTCTAATCAGCCCCAGCATTTT. The encoded protein is CAISEGGSNQPQHF.

The chain couples TRBV19 to TRBJ2-5, with 10 bases that match TRBD1. Per germline, CDR1 LNHDA and CDR2 SQIVND (reference sequence). The J segment lost 5 bases and the V segment lost 3 bases, leaving 9 bases of the junction unmatched. CDR3 length equals 16 residues. CDR3 residues: CASSIKGGQGWETQYF. CDR3 DNA: TGTGCCAGTAGTATCAAAGGGGGACAGGGGTGGGAGACCCAGTACTTC.

The chain couples TRBV7-2 to TRBJ2-7; the D is unclear. The germline V and J ends were trimmed by 4 bases and 9 bases, with 13 bases remaining between them. This CDR3 region has 12 residues. The V gene's germline CDR1 is SGHTA and CDR2 FQGNSA. This chain's CDR3 is CASSSLRQGQYF. In nucleotides, the CDR3 is TGTGCCAGCAGCTCCCTACGACAAGGGCAGTACTTC.